Shown below are 15 T cell receptor beta chains from a single sample sequenced in a study of Tregs in tolerant kidney transplant recipients. The nonmyeloablative bone marrow transplants came from related graft donors, with transient mixed chimerism. Assay: immunoSEQ multiplex PCR; the TCRdb copy retains only in-frame clones and omits some. Here the sample table reports some 10,000 clones. The source was CD8+ T cells from blood (PBMCs), collected 24 months after the transplant. These TCRs come from a human patient who received a combined kidney and bone marrow transplant. Some of the T cells might come from the graft donor.

Note on this clone: The read terminates 3 residues before the CDR3 end, so the remaining end is supplied by the germline J gene. The V gene is TRBV19, the J gene TRBJ1-1; 8 bases are shared with TRBD1. Per germline, CDR1 LNHDA and CDR2 SQIVND (reference sequence). The CDR3 extends over 14 amino acids. The V and J ends lost 7 bases and 1 base, in that order; junction bases with no gene match: 5. The CDR3 region is CASTPGGPNTEAFF. CDR3 DNA, as far as it was read: TGTGCCAGTACCCCAGGGGGCCCGAACACTGAA. Variable domain in full (rest from reference TRBV19 and TRBJ1-1): DGGITQSPKYLFRKEGQNVTLSCEQNLNHDAMYWYRQDPGQGLRLIYYSQIVNDFQKGDIAEGYSVSREKKESFPLTVTSAQKNPTAFYLCASTPGGPNTEAFFGQGTRLTVV.

Concerning this clone: From the germline J gene comes the end of the CDR3, since the read stops 3 residues before it. This sequence joins TRBV19 and TRBJ1-4; D not resolved. Trimming took off 11 bases at V and 3 bases at J, with 10 bases between the two ends. Germline-derived CDR1 and CDR2 are LNHDA and SQIVND (reference sequence). CDR3 length: 12 amino acids. The CDR3 bases that were read are TGTGCCCAGAAGGTGGCTAATGAAAAA. As protein: CAQKVANEK. The full-length CDR3 reads as CAQKVANEKLFF.

This clone is deemed medium-sized by its frequency. The CDR3 goes on 3 residues after the read ends, and that part is filled in from the germline J gene. The chain recombines TRBV10-2 with TRBJ2-2; 9 bases align to TRBD2. From germline, CDR1 is WSHSY and CDR2 SAAADI. The length of the CDR3 is 14 residues. Germline trimming cut 6 bases from V and 5 bases from J; bases unmatched to any gene: 4. Here the CDR3 reads CASSTSGRTGELFF. The covered CDR3 bases are TGCGCCAGCAGCACTAGCGGGCGGACCGGGGAG.

CDR3 amino acids: CSVGGQSEQYF. CDR3 bases read: TGCAGCGTGGGGGGACAGAGCGAG. The rearrangement links TRBV29-1 to TRBJ2-7; D possibly corresponds to TRBD1 (7 bases). The read stops 3 residues short of the end of the CDR3; the missing end is completed from the germline J gene. The CDR3 consists of 11 residues. Germline CDR1 reads SQVTM; CDR2 reads ANQGSEA. V shed 6 bases and J shed 6 bases, with 12 bases lying between them.

For this clone: The read falls 3 residues short of the CDR3 end, and the missing part is taken from the germline J gene. The chain combines TRBV20-1 with TRBJ1-3; 8 bases line up with TRBD1. This CDR3 has 17 residues. V gave up 2 bases and J gave up 0 bases; unmatched junction bases: 9. Germline CDR1 is DFQATT and CDR2 is SNEGSKA (reference sequence). Here the CDR3 reads CSARLTGALISGNTIYF. CDR3 DNA, as far as it was read: TGCAGTGCTAGACTGACAGGGGCGCTCATCTCTGGAAACACC.

A remark on this clone: The read comes to an end 3 residues before the CDR3 does, leaving the germline J gene to fill in the end. The V gene is TRBV10-1, the J gene TRBJ2-1, with D possibly matching TRBD1 (6 bases). Per germline, CDR1 WNHNN and CDR2 SYGVQD (reference sequence). The germline V and J ends were trimmed by 8 bases and 6 bases, with 11 bases remaining between them. This CDR3 has 12 amino acids. CDR3 bases read: TGCGCCAGCTCACAGGGAAGCAATGAG. It codes for CASSQGSNE. The entire CDR3 reads CASSQGSNEQFF.

As for this clone: The read terminates 3 residues ahead of where the CDR3 ends, so the germline J gene completes it. The chain combines TRBV20-1 with TRBJ2-1, with TRBD2 as a possible D gene (6 bases). The CDR3 consists of 14 residues. Germline V gene sequence: CDR1 DFQATT, CDR2 SNEGSKA (reference sequence). With 6 bases removed from V and 3 bases from J, the gap between germline ends came to 15 bases. CDR3 residues: CSAGGPARYNEQFF. Partial CDR3 DNA: TGCAGTGCGGGGGGACCAGCCCGCTACAATGAG.

With respect to this clone: The read is 3 residues too short to cover the CDR3 end, so that end is filled in from the germline J gene. The chain employs TRBV27 and TRBJ2-3; 8 positions match TRBD2. J lost 4 bases, V lost 7 bases, and 4 bases had no gene match. Germline CDR1 is MNHEY and CDR2 is SMNVEV (reference sequence). The CDR3 runs to 13 residues. The CDR3 loop reads CASTGGGADTQYF. The DNA read from the CDR3 is TGTGCCAGCACCGGGGGGGGAGCAGATACG.

The CDR3 bases that were read are TGTGCCAGCAGTGACATACAGGGGGCCGGGGAG. This encodes CASSDIQGAGE. In full, the CDR3 is CASSDIQGAGELFF. V gene TRBV6-4 combines with J gene TRBJ2-2; 8 bases map to TRBD1. The missing CDR3 end, 3 residues past where the read stops, is filled in from the germline J gene. Germline V CDR1 and CDR2: MRHNA, SNTAGT. V lost 2 bases to trimming and J lost 6 bases; unmatched junction nucleotides: 2. This CDR3 is 14 amino acids long.

Remarks on this clone: The read ends 3 residues before the CDR3 terminus; that terminus is restored from the germline J gene. The chain carries TRBV5-5 and TRBJ2-2; no clear D. V shed 0 bases and J shed 6 bases, with 6 bases lying between them. The CDR3 totals 13 residues. Germline V lookup: CDR1 SGHKS, CDR2 YYEKEE (reference sequence). CDR3: CASSLGRSGELFF. The part of the CDR3 DNA that was read is TGTGCCAGCAGCTTGGGTCGGTCCGGGGAG.

Concerning this clone itself: The read stops 3 residues short of the end of the CDR3; the missing end is completed from the germline J gene. The chain joins TRBV20-1 to TRBJ2-7; 8 bases line up with TRBD2. The CDR3 runs to 16 residues. The V segment lost 0 bases and the J segment 2 bases; nucleotides outside the gene matches: 9. The germline CDR1 and CDR2 sequences are DFQATT and SNEGSKA (reference sequence). Incomplete CDR3 DNA: TGCAGTGCTAGAGACCTTCGGACTAGCATGACCTACGAG. Protein: CSARDLRTSMTYE. The CDR3 in its entirety is CSARDLRTSMTYEQYF.

As concerns this clone: The CDR3 extends 3 residues past the end of the read, so its final part is completed from the germline J gene. The chain carries TRBV19 and TRBJ2-7; 10 bases line up with TRBD1. The CDR3 runs to 14 residues. Germline trimming cut 3 bases from V and 4 bases from J; bases unmatched to any gene: 3. Germline V gene data show CDR1 as LNHDA and CDR2 as SQIVND (reference sequence). The CDR3 sequence is CASSIGTGAYEQYF. The covered CDR3 bases are TGTGCCAGTAGTATCGGGACAGGGGCTTACGAG.

Of note for this clone: From the germline J gene comes the end of the CDR3, since the read stops 3 residues before it. The genes are TRBV2 and TRBJ2-7; 9 positions match TRBD2. Germline V gives CDR1 SNHLY, CDR2 FYNNEI. This CDR3 is 15 amino acids long. The V gene end was trimmed by 6 bases and the J gene end by 3 bases; junction bases not matched to a gene: 9. The sequenced CDR3 bases are TGTGCCAGCAGGGTTTTCGGGACTAGCAGCTACGAG. This codes for CASRVFGTSSYE. The full-length CDR3 reads as CASRVFGTSSYEQYF.

Turning to this clone: The read falls 3 residues short of the CDR3 end, and the missing part is taken from the germline J gene. The chain joins TRBV19 to TRBJ2-7, with 12 bases matching TRBD2. Per germline, CDR1 LNHDA and CDR2 SQIVND (reference sequence). This CDR3 spans 16 amino acids. The trim removed 7 bases at V and 2 bases at J, leaving 9 bases unmatched. The CDR3 region is CASTSLGTSGPYEQYF. CDR3 bases read: TGTGCCAGTACCTCCCTCGGGACTAGCGGGCCCTACGAG.

The CDR3 reads CASSLMRPDEQFF. CDR3 DNA, as far as it was read: TGTGCCAGCAGCCTAATGCGGCCGGATGAG. The chain has TRBV7-2 and TRBJ2-1; D remains ambiguous. The sequenced fragment ends 3 residues before the CDR3 boundary, so the rest is inferred from the germline J gene. The CDR3 contains 13 residues. Germline V gene data show CDR1 as SGHTA and CDR2 as FQGNSA. Trimming removed 5 bases from V and 8 bases from J, with 13 bases in between.